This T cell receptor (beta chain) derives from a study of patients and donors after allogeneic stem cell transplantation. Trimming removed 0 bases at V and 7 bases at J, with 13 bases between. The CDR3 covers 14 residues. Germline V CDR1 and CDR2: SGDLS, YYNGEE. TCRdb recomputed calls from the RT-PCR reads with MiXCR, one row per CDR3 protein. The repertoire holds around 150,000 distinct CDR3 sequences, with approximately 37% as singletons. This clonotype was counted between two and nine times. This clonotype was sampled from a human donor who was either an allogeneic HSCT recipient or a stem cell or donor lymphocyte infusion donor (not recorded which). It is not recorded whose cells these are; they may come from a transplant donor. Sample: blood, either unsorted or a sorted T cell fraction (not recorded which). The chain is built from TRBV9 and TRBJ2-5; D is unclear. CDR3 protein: CASSVDRAPSTQYF. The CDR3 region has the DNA TGTGCCAGCAGCGTAGACCGGGCTCCTTCGACCCAGTACTTC.